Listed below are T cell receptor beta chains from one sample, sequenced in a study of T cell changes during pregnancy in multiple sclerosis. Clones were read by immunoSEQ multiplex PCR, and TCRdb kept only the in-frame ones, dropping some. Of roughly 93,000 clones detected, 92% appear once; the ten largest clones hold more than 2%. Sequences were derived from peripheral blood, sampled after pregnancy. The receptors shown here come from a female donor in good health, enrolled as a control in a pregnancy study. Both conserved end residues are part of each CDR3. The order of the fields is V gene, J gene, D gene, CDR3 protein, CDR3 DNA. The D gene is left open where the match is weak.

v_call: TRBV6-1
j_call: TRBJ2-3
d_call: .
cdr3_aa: CASRDGGAVDTQYF
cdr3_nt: TGTGCCAGCAGAGATGGGGGGGCTGTAGATACGCAGTATTTT

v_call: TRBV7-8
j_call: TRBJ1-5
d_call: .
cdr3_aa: CASSLNTGNQPQHF
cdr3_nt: TGTGCCAGCAGCTTAAATACAGGGAATCAGCCCCAGCATTTT

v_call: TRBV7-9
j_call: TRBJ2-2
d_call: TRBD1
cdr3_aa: CASSLGQGPTGGELFF
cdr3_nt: TGTGCCAGCAGCCTCGGACAGGGCCCCACCGGCGGGGAGCTGTTTTTT

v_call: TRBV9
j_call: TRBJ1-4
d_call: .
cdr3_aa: CASSVGQGMGNEKLFF
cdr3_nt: TGTGCCAGCAGCGTAGGGCAGGGAATGGGTAATGAAAAACTGTTTTTT

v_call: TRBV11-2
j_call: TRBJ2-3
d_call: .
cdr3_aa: CASSLGSPDTQYF
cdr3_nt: TGTGCCAGCAGCTTAGGTAGTCCCGATACGCAGTATTTT

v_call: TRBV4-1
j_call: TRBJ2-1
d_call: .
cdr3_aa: CASSQVSSSYNEQFF
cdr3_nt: TGCGCCAGCAGCCAAGTTTCCAGCTCCTACAATGAGCAGTTCTTC

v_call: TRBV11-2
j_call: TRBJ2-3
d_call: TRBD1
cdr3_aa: CASSLGTGGLTDTQYF
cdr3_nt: TGTGCCAGCAGCTTAGGTACAGGGGGCTTAACAGATACGCAGTATTTT

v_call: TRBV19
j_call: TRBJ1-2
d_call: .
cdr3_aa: CASRIDSGQAYGYTF
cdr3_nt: TGTGCCAGTAGGATTGATTCCGGACAAGCTTATGGCTACACCTTC

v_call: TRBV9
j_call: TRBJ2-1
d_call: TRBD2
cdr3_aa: CASSVYGLAGWNEQFF
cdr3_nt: TGTGCCAGCAGCGTCTATGGACTAGCGGGGTGGAATGAGCAGTTCTTC

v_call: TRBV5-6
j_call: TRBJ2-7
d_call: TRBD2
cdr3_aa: CASSLRLAGDEQYF
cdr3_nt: TGTGCCAGCAGCTTGAGACTAGCGGGAGACGAGCAGTACTTC

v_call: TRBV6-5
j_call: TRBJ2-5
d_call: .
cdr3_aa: CASSPRETETQYF
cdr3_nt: TGTGCCAGCAGTCCCCGGGAGACGGAGACCCAGTACTTC

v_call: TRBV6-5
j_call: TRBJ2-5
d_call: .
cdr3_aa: CASSYSNYQETQYF
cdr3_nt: TGTGCCAGCAGTTACTCTAATTACCAAGAGACCCAGTACTTC

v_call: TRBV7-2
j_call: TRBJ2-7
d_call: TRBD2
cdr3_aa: CASSWGPGGSYEQYF
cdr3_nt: TGTGCCAGCAGCTGGGGACCGGGGGGCTCCTACGAGCAGTACTTC

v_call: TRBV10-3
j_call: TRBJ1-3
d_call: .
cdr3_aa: CAIFRGSGNTIYF
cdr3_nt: TGTGCCATATTCAGGGGATCCGGAAACACCATATATTTT